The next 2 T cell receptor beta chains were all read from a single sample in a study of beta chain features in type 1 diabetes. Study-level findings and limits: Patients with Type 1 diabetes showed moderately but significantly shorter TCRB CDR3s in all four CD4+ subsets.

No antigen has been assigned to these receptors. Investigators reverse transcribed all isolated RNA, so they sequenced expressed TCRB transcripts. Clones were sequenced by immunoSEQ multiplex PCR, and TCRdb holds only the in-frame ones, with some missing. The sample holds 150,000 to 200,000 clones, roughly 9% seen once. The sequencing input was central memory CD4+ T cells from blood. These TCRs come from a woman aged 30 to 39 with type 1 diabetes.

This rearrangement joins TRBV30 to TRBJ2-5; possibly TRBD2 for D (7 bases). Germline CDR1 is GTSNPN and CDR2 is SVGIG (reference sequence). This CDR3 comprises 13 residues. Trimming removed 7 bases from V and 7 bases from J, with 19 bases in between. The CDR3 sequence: CASGEGGIGTQYF. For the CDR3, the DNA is TGTGCCTCAGGGGAGGGGGGAATTGGGACCCAGTACTTC.

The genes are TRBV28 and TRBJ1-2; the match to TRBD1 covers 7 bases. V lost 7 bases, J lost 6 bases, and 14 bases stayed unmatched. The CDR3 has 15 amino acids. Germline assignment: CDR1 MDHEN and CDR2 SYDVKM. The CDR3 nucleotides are TGTGCCAGCACCTCCCCGACAGGGAATATTCATGGCTACACCTTC. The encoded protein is CASTSPTGNIHGYTF.